This T cell receptor (beta chain) was sequenced for a study of blood T cells in healthy people across ages. Total RNA extracted from each sample amounted to at least 6 micrograms. Trimming cost V 1 base and J 13 bases, with 15 bases left between them. This CDR3 has 13 amino acids. CDR1 and CDR2 (germline): SGHRS, YFSETQ. It was with a sample-barcoded 5' primer and a J-beta primer mix that a second PCR of about 6 to 12 cycles was run. Each CDR3 protein gets one entry after TCRdb re-called the 5' RACE reads with MiXCR. The data hold 700,000 to 1,000,000 distinct CDR3 sequences, with approximately 48% observed a single time. Broader study findings: Across the age range, TCR beta diversity per million T cells fell in a roughly linear way.

This clonotype was seen a handful of times. Its specificity is not known. This TCR was recovered from a man in his 60s in good health. The sequencing sample was made of blood. The rearrangement uses TRBV5-1 and TRBJ2-4, with a possible D match to TRBD2 (5 bases). The CDR3 loop is CASSLPELEEQYF. The CDR3 region has the DNA TGCGCCAGCAGCTTGCCGGAACTAGAAGAGCAGTACTTC. The full variable domain, with the rest looked up from reference TRBV5-1 and TRBJ2-4, is KAGVTQTPRYLIKTRGQQVTLSCSPISGHRSVSWYQQTPGQGLQFLFEYFSETQRNKGNFPGRFSGRQFSNSRSEMNVSTLELGDSALYLCASSLPELEEQYFGAGTRLSVL.